A single TCR beta chain is shown here with its context. The repertoire was sequenced with immunoSEQ multiplex PCR; TCRdb's copy has only in-frame clones and lacks some. Of under 10,000 clones listed, approximately 60% were seen once; the top ten hold about 8%. This sample is part of a study of neoadjuvant anti-PD-1 for oral cavity cancer. The V and J ends lost 4 bases and 5 bases, in that order; junction bases with no gene match: 12. From germline, CDR1 is SGHRS and CDR2 YFSETQ. The CDR3 is 16 amino acids. The sample was tumor tissue, taken before nivolumab (anti-PD-1) treatment. The chain combines TRBV5-1 with TRBJ1-2, with 9 bases fitting TRBD1. This receptor was taken from a person aged 35-79 years with oral cavity squamous cell carcinoma. The CDR3 sequence is CASSPLPGTGLYGYTF. CDR3 DNA: TGCGCCAGCAGCCCTCTACCCGGGACAGGGCTGTATGGCTACACCTTC.